The rows below give T cell receptor beta chains drawn from one sample of a study of T cells in localized non-small cell lung cancer. Sequencing was performed with immunoSEQ multiplex PCR; in TCRdb, only in-frame clones are kept and a portion is missing. The table shows 15,000 to 20,000 clones, with around 89% occurring only once. The material was peripheral blood mononuclear cells, obtained before any cancer treatment. The receptors shown here come from a woman aged 40-69 years with stage III lung adenocarcinoma. Each CDR3 is given without its conserved first and last residue.

TRBV6-6	TRBJ2-5	ASSLERSTWETQY
TRBV5-1	TRBJ1-1	ASSDAWGASESEAF
TRBV6-1	TRBJ1-5	ASKDSLNQPQH
TRBV5-1	TRBJ2-3	ASKLQGGPDTQY
TRBV25-1	TRBJ1-2	ASSEQGRDYGYT
TRBV7-2	TRBJ2-3	ASSLNPGARTDTQY
TRBV4-2	TRBJ1-2	ASSQEGTGGAFHGYT
TRBV23-1	TRBJ1-5	ASRGQGAIPRNQPQH
TRBV28	TRBJ1-3	ASSKQGQGGNTIY
TRBV27	TRBJ2-1	ASSLSGMGAGYNEQF